One and the same sample provided the 8 T cell receptor beta chains below, sequenced in a study of T cell responses to AZD1222 COVID-19 vaccine. Repertoires were generated with immunoSEQ multiplex PCR, while TCRdb's copy carries only in-frame clones and drops some. The sample lists some 150,000 clones; approximately 90% were seen once. The sample was peripheral blood, taken on day 0 of AZD1222 vaccination. The receptor source for this set is an adult in good health.

The rearrangement links TRBV18 to TRBJ2-7; 8 bases agree with TRBD1. The CDR3 runs to 17 residues. Per germline, CDR1 KGHSH and CDR2 LQKENI. With 2 bases clipped from V and 4 bases from J, the junction kept 13 bases outside the gene matches. The CDR3 region is CASSPVGFWTGTYEQYF. The CDR3 DNA sequence: TGTGCCAGCTCACCAGTTGGGTTTTGGACAGGGACATACGAGCAGTACTTC.

The V and J genes are TRBV7-9 and TRBJ2-1; the D gene is possibly TRBD1 (5 bases). Germline-derived CDR1 and CDR2 are SEHNR and FQNEAQ (reference sequence). The CDR3 totals 13 residues. Trimming pared 5 bases from V and 10 bases from J, leaving 15 bases between. The CDR3 is CASSPSQWGEQFF. CDR3 nucleotides: TGTGCCAGCAGCCCCTCTCAGTGGGGCGAGCAGTTCTTC.

The chain carries TRBV7-9 and TRBJ2-5; D not certain. Germline V lookup: CDR1 SEHNR, CDR2 FQNEAQ (reference sequence). The V end lost 5 bases, the J end lost 6 bases, and 13 bases lay between the germline ends. This CDR3 has 13 residues. CDR3 DNA: TGTGCCAGCAGCCACAGTGCGGATCAGACCCAGTACTTC. Amino acid sequence: CASSHSADQTQYF. Using reference TRBV7-9 and TRBJ2-5 for the parts outside the CDR3, the full variable domain is DTGVSQNPRHKITKRGQNVTFRCDPISEHNRLYWYRQTLGQGPEFLTYFQNEAQLEKSRLLSDRFSAERPKGSFSTLEIQRTEQGDSAMYLCASSHSADQTQYFGPGTRLLVL.

There are a few counts of this clone. The rearrangement uses TRBV5-6 and TRBJ2-7, with 10 bases fitting TRBD1. Germline-derived CDR1 and CDR2 are SGHDT and YYEEEE. Trimming removed 0 bases from V and 5 bases from J; junction bases left unmatched: 11. The CDR3 sequence is 17 residues long. The chain's CDR3 is CASSLDTVDRGFHEQYF. DNA of the CDR3: TGTGCCAGCAGCTTGGACACCGTGGACAGGGGGTTCCACGAGCAGTACTTC. Drawing the rest from reference TRBV5-6 and TRBJ2-7, the complete variable domain is DAGVTQSPTHLIKTRGQQVTLRCSPKSGHDTVSWYQQALGQGPQFIFQYYEEEERQRGNFPDRFSGHQFPNYSSELNVNALLLGDSALYLCASSLDTVDRGFHEQYFGPGTRLTVT.

The count of this clone is one. This chain links TRBV5-4 with TRBJ1-2; D gene unclear. V lost 7 bases and J lost 4, with 20 bases in between. Germline-derived CDR1 and CDR2 are SGHNT and YYREEE (reference sequence). The CDR3 runs 15 residues. CDR3 loop: CASSGPGMDSYGYTF. DNA of the CDR3: TGTGCCAGCTCGGGCCCGGGGATGGACTCCTATGGCTACACCTTC.

The genes are TRBV5-5 and TRBJ2-7; D assignment may be TRBD1 or TRBD2 (6 bases each). Germline CDR1 and CDR2: SGHKS and YYEKEE (reference sequence). V was clipped by 3 bases and J by 3 bases, with 13 bases between them. The CDR3 totals 14 residues. CDR3 DNA: TGTGCCAGCAGCTCTTCCGGGGGCCTCTACGAGCAGTACTTC. It specifies CASSSSGGLYEQYF.

The chain joins TRBV19 to TRBJ2-1; 13 nucleotides align to TRBD2. The CDR3 is made up of 19 amino acids. The germline V gene has CDR1 LNHDA and CDR2 SQIVND (reference sequence). With 5 bases clipped from V and 0 bases from J, the junction kept 10 bases outside the gene matches. In nucleotides, the CDR3 is TGTGCCAGTAGTCAGACTAGCGGGGGGTATTATAACTCCTACAATGAGCAGTTCTTC. Translated: CASSQTSGGYYNSYNEQFF.

This clone was picked up one time. V and J are TRBV7-2 and TRBJ1-1; possible D gene TRBD1, 5 bases. Germline V lookup: CDR1 SGHTA, CDR2 FQGNSA. Trimming took 1 base from V and 0 from J, leaving 9 bases between them. This CDR3 has 15 residues. CDR3 in DNA: TGTGCCAGCAGCTTAGTTGGGGGGGTGAACACTGAAGCTTTCTTT. This sequence encodes CASSLVGGVNTEAFF. Filled out from reference TRBV7-2 and TRBJ1-1, the complete variable domain reads GAGVSQSPSNKVTEKGKDVELRCDPISGHTALYWYRQSLGQGLEFLIYFQGNSAPDKSGLPSDRFSAERTGGSVSTLTIQRTQQEDSAVYLCASSLVGGVNTEAFFGQGTRLTVV.